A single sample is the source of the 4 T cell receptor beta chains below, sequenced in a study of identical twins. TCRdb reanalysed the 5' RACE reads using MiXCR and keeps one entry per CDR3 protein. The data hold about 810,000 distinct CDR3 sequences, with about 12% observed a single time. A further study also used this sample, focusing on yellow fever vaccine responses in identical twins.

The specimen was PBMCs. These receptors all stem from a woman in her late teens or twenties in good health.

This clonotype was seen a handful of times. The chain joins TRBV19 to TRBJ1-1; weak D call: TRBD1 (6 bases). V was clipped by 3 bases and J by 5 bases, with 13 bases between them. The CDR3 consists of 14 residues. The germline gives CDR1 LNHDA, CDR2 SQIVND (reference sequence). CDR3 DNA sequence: TGTGCCAGTAGTATTGCACAGGGAGATACTGAAGCTTTCTTT. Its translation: CASSIAQGDTEAFF.

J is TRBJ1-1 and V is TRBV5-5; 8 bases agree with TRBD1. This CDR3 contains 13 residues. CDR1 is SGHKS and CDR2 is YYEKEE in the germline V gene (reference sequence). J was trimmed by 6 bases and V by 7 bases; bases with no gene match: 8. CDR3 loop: CASQDRGLAEAFF. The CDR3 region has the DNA TGTGCCAGCCAAGACAGGGGTTTGGCTGAAGCTTTCTTT.

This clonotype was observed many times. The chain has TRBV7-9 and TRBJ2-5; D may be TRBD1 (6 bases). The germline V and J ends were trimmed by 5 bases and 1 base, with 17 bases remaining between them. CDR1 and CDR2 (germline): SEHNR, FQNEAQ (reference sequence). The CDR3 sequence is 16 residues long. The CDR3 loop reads CASSPPQGEFQETQYF. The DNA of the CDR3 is TGTGCCAGCAGCCCTCCACAGGGCGAATTCCAAGAGACCCAGTACTTC.

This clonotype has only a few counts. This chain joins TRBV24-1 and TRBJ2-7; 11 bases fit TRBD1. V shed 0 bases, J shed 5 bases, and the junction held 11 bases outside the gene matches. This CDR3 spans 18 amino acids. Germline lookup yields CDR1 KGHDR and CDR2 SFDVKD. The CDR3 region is CATSDLPPDRGRLNEQYV. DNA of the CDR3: TGTGCCACCAGTGATTTGCCTCCGGACAGGGGGCGACTGAACGAGCAGTACGTC.